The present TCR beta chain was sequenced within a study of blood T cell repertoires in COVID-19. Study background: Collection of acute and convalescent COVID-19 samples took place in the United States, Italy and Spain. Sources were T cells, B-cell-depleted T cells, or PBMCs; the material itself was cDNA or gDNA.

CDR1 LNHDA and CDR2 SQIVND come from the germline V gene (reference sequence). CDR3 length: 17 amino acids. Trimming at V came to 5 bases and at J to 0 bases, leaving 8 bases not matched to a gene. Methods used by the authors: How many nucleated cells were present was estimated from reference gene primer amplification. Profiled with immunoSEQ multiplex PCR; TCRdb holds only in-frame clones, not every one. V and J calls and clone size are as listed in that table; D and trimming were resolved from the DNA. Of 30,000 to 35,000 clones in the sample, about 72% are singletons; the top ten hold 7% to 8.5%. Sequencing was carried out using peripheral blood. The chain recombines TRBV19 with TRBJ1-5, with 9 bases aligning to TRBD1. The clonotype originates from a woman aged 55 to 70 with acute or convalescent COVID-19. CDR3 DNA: TGTGCCAGTAGTCTCCGGGGACAGGGTAATAGCAATCAGCCCCAGCATTTT. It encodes CASSLRGQGNSNQPQHF.